Shown below are 27 T cell receptor beta chains from a single sample sequenced in a study of CD4+ T cells in melanoma. Repertoires were generated with immunoSEQ multiplex PCR, while TCRdb's copy carries only in-frame clones and drops some. The data hold fewer than 20,000 clones, with 80% to 90% observed a single time. The material sequenced was cells from a culture (not recorded whether cultured in vitro). Receptors originate from a human donor with melanoma.

A few counts support this clone. The genes are TRBV15 and TRBJ2-7, with TRBD2 matching over 10 bases. The trim removed 5 bases at V and 4 bases at J, leaving 14 bases unmatched. This CDR3 is built from 17 residues. Per germline, CDR1 LNHNV and CDR2 YYDKDF (reference sequence). Written as DNA, the CDR3 is TGTGCCACCAGCCAACTGGGGGCGAGCGGGGGGGCATACGAGCAGTACTTC. It specifies CATSQLGASGGAYEQYF.

The rearrangement joins TRBV19 to TRBJ2-4; 10 bases are a match to TRBD1. The CDR3 sequence is 17 residues long. J lost 2 bases, V lost 9 bases, and 13 bases had no gene match. Germline CDR1 LNHDA, CDR2 SQIVND (reference sequence). CDR3 loop: CARAGQGTEDTKNIQYF. Written as DNA, the CDR3 is TGTGCCAGAGCGGGACAGGGGACAGAAGATACCAAAAACATTCAGTACTTC.

This clone has only a few counts. V gene TRBV15 combines with J gene TRBJ1-3; D ambiguous. Germline values: CDR1 LNHNV, CDR2 YYDKDF (reference sequence). V was trimmed by 1 base and J by 0 bases, leaving 7 bases between them. The CDR3 sequence is 15 residues long. CDR3: CATSRGRNSGNTIYF. Written as DNA, the CDR3 is TGTGCCACCAGCAGAGGACGGAACTCTGGAAACACCATATATTTT. The whole variable domain, remainder taken from reference TRBV15 and TRBJ1-3, is DAMVIQNPRYQVTQFGKPVTLSCSQTLNHNVMYWYQQKSSQAPKLLFHYYDKDFNNEADTPDNFQSRRPNTSFCFLDIRSPGLGDTAMYLCATSRGRNSGNTIYFGEGSWLTVV.

The V gene is TRBV4-2, the J gene TRBJ1-2; 8 nucleotides line up with TRBD1. The CDR3 sequence is 16 residues long. The J segment lost 4 bases and the V segment lost 1 base, leaving 8 bases of the junction unmatched. Germline values: CDR1 LGHNA, CDR2 YNFKEQ. The CDR3 DNA sequence: TGTGCCAGCAGCCAAGGACCGGGACAGGAGGGCTATGGCTACACCTTC. Protein sequence: CASSQGPGQEGYGYTF.

The chain is built from TRBV11-1 and TRBJ2-1; TRBD2 agrees at 10 bases. In germline, CDR1 is SGHAT, CDR2 FQDESV (reference sequence). V trimming: 4 bases; J trimming: 3 bases; junction bases outside the gene matches: 6. CDR3 size: 16 residues. CDR3 residues: CASSSDSGGHYNEQFF. For the CDR3, the DNA is TGTGCCAGCAGCTCTGATAGCGGGGGGCACTACAATGAGCAGTTCTTC.

This clone was counted between two and nine times. The rearrangement joins TRBV5-1 to TRBJ2-2; 9 bases fit TRBD2. From germline, CDR1 is SGHRS and CDR2 YFSETQ. This CDR3 is built from 16 residues. J gave up 7 bases and V 1 base, and 8 bases lay outside the gene matches. The CDR3 sequence: CASSLPSGAEGGELFF. The CDR3 bases are TGCGCCAGCAGCTTGCCTAGCGGGGCCGAGGGCGGGGAGCTGTTTTTT.

The chain joins TRBV4-1 to TRBJ1-4; no reliable D call. The CDR3 contains 16 residues. The germline CDR1 and CDR2 sequences are MGHRA and YSYEKL. Trimming cost V 1 base and J 7 bases, with 16 bases left between them. The CDR3 bases are TGCGCCAGCAGCCAAGTATTCGGTCCGGGTAGTGAAAAACTGTTTTTT. Its translation: CASSQVFGPGSEKLFF.

This clone was recorded once. J is TRBJ2-7 and V is TRBV6-1; D gene unclear. This CDR3 has 15 residues. Trimming took off 6 bases at V and 2 bases at J, with 17 bases between the two ends. Germline CDR1 and CDR2: MNHNS and SASEGT. CDR3 nucleotides: TGTGCCAGCAGAGACCGGGTGGCAGTAACCTACGAGCAGTACTTC. This translates into CASRDRVAVTYEQYF.

This rearrangement joins TRBV14 to TRBJ1-2, with D possibly being TRBD1 (5 bases). The CDR3 consists of 14 residues. Germline CDR1 reads SGHDN; CDR2 reads FVKESK. V lost 3 bases and J 2 bases, leaving 10 bases between the germline ends. The CDR3 nucleotides are TGTGCCAGCAGCCACTGGCAGGGCAACTATGGCTACACCTTC. Translation: CASSHWQGNYGYTF.

This clone is a singleton in its sample. The chain employs TRBV5-1 and TRBJ1-1, with D perhaps matching TRBD1 (5 bases). V lost 4 bases to trimming and J lost 4 bases, with 17 bases between them. Per the germline V gene, CDR1 is SGHRS and CDR2 is YFSETQ. This CDR3 spans 15 amino acids. CDR3 sequence reads: CASSETREFGTEAFF. The CDR3 nucleotides read TGCGCCAGCAGCGAAACCAGGGAATTCGGCACTGAAGCTTTCTTT.

The gene calls are TRBV14 and TRBJ1-2; weak D call: TRBD1 (6 bases). V was pared by 4 bases and J by 4 bases, with 13 bases between. The CDR3 contains 14 residues. From germline, CDR1 is SGHDN and CDR2 FVKESK. CDR3 DNA: TGTGCCAGCAGCCCGGAGGGCAGGGGCTATGGCTACACCTTC. Its translation: CASSPEGRGYGYTF.

The V call is TRBV2, the J call TRBJ2-7, with TRBD1 matching 11 bases. Trimming at V came to 8 bases and at J to 3 bases, leaving 15 bases not matched to a gene. The CDR3 is 17 amino acids. Germline lookup yields CDR1 SNHLY and CDR2 FYNNEI. CDR3 sequence reads: CASSGLRTGGFHYEQYF. In nucleotides, the CDR3 is TGTGCCAGCTCCGGCCTAAGGACAGGGGGCTTCCACTACGAGCAGTACTTC.

J is TRBJ2-7 and V is TRBV10-1; D uncertain. The CDR3 sequence is 13 residues long. Trimming left V 0 bases short and J 7 bases short, with 10 bases between. In germline, CDR1 is WNHNN, CDR2 SYGVQD (reference sequence). The CDR3 reads CASSESAAREQYF. The CDR3 DNA follows: TGCGCCAGCAGTGAGTCTGCCGCCCGAGAGCAGTACTTC.

The chain employs TRBV7-9 and TRBJ1-2; TRBD1 might be the D (6 bases). V was shortened by 1 base and J by 6 bases, with 21 bases between the two germline ends. Per the germline V gene, CDR1 is SEHNR and CDR2 is FQNEAQ (reference sequence). CDR3 length equals 17 residues. The CDR3 DNA sequence: TGTGCCAGCAGCTTAGTGGTGATAGGGGGATCCCTGGATGGCTACACCTTC. It translates to CASSLVVIGGSLDGYTF.

The CDR3 sequence: CASSPGHYWNTGELFF. The CDR3 DNA sequence: TGTGCCAGCAGCCCTGGGCATTACTGGAACACCGGGGAGCTGTTTTTT. The chain links TRBV7-2 to TRBJ2-2; D uncertain. CDR1 is SGHTA and CDR2 is FQGNSA in the germline V gene. The CDR3 sequence is 16 residues long. The germline V and J ends were trimmed by 5 bases and 1 base, with 14 bases remaining between them. The whole variable domain, remainder taken from reference TRBV7-2 and TRBJ2-2, is GAGVSQSPSNKVTEKGKDVELRCDPISGHTALYWYRQSLGQGLEFLIYFQGNSAPDKSGLPSDRFSAERTGGSVSTLTIQRTQQEDSAVYLCASSPGHYWNTGELFFGEGSRLTVL.

V usage is TRBV9 and J usage is TRBJ2-2; TRBD2 agrees at 7 bases. Germline trimming cut 1 base from V and 5 bases from J; bases unmatched to any gene: 5. This CDR3 spans 15 amino acids. The V gene's germline CDR1 is SGDLS and CDR2 YYNGEE. The CDR3 sequence: CASSVSGGRTGELFF. CDR3 bases: TGTGCCAGCAGCGTATCCGGGGGGAGGACCGGGGAGCTGTTTTTT. Complete variable domain (other parts from reference TRBV9 and TRBJ2-2): DSGVTQTPKHLITATGQRVTLRCSPRSGDLSVYWYQQSLDQGLQFLIQYYNGEERAKGNILERFSAQQFPDLHSELNLSSLELGDSALYFCASSVSGGRTGELFFGEGSRLTVL.

As regards this clone: A junction end diverges from the germline sequence, so it may reflect a read error. V usage is TRBV7-2 and J usage is TRBJ1-5, with a possible D match to TRBD1 (5 bases). The CDR3 is 15 residues long. Germline CDR1 SGHTA, CDR2 FQGNSA. CDR3 residues: CASSLAGTEARPQHF. The CDR3 bases are TGTGCCAGCAGCCTAGCGGGGACGGAGGCTCGGCCCCAGCATTTT.

V is TRBV7-8 and J is TRBJ1-1; 7 bases are a match to TRBD1. The CDR3 length is 13 residues. Germline V gene lookup returns CDR1 SGHVS and CDR2 FQNEAQ. V trimming: 2 bases; J trimming: 4 bases; junction bases outside the gene matches: 1. The CDR3 protein is CASSLTGATEAFF. DNA of the CDR3: TGTGCCAGCAGCTTAACAGGGGCCACTGAAGCTTTCTTT.

This clone was observed a handful of times. V and J are TRBV6-4 and TRBJ1-1; D uncertain. This CDR3 spans 17 amino acids. The germline V gene encodes CDR1 MRHNA and CDR2 SNTAGT. Trimming stripped 7 bases from V and 0 bases from J, with 21 bases between. Written as DNA, the CDR3 is TGTGCCAGCATCTCCCCCAGGAACAGCCGCATGAACACTGAAGCTTTCTTT. This gives the protein CASISPRNSRMNTEAFF.

CDR3 region: CASSVLEGAGETQYF. The CDR3 bases are TGTGCCAGCAGCGTATTGGAGGGGGCGGGAGAGACCCAGTACTTC. The gene calls are TRBV9 and TRBJ2-5, with D maybe TRBD1 (7 bases). Trimming cost V 1 base and J 4 bases, with 14 bases left between them. The CDR3 runs to 15 residues. CDR1 and CDR2 (germline): SGDLS, YYNGEE.

Remarks on this clone: A junction end diverges from the germline sequence, so it may reflect a read error. V usage is TRBV7-7 and J usage is TRBJ2-2, with 10 positions matching TRBD2. CDR3 length: 15 residues. Germline values: CDR1 SSHAT, CDR2 FNYEAQ (reference sequence). The CDR3 spells CASSLVAGGTGELFF. CDR3 bases: TGTGCTAGCAGCTTAGTAGCGGGGGGCACCGGGGAGCTGTTTTTT.

The genes are TRBV2 and TRBJ2-1, with 7 bases fitting TRBD2. Germline lookup yields CDR1 SNHLY and CDR2 FYNNEI. CDR3 size: 16 residues. The V segment lost 9 bases and the J segment 7 bases; nucleotides outside the gene matches: 18. CDR3: CARYPMTSLIPNEQFF. The CDR3 DNA is TGTGCCAGATACCCGATGACTAGCTTGATCCCGAATGAGCAGTTCTTC.

The gene calls are TRBV5-1 and TRBJ2-6; either TRBD1 or TRBD2 may fit D (5 bases each). The germline V gene has CDR1 SGHRS and CDR2 YFSETQ. Trimming cost V 4 bases and J 0 bases, with 11 bases left between them. The length of the CDR3 is 16 residues. CDR3 sequence (DNA): TGCGCCAGCAGCCGAGGGGATAGCTCTGGGGCCAACGTCCTGACTTTC. Its translation: CASSRGDSSGANVLTF.

V gene TRBV19 combines with J gene TRBJ2-3, with 7 positions matching TRBD1. The CDR3 loop spans 19 amino acids. V lost 8 bases, J lost 3 bases, and 23 bases stayed unmatched. Germline CDR1 and CDR2: LNHDA and SQIVND (reference sequence). CDR3 DNA sequence: TGTGCCAGTTCTTATCGACAGGGTTCTTTACTGGAGTGGACAGATACGCAGTATTTT. Amino acid sequence: CASSYRQGSLLEWTDTQYF.

This clone was detected a few times. The genes are TRBV30 and TRBJ1-2, with D possibly TRBD1 on 6 matching bases. Germline-derived CDR1 and CDR2 are GTSNPN and SVGIG (reference sequence). This CDR3 has 14 amino acids. V lost 3 bases and J 7 bases, leaving 18 bases between the germline ends. CDR3 in DNA: TGTGCCTGGAGGACCAGCGGGGGGCTGGGTGGCTACACCTTC. Its translation is CAWRTSGGLGGYTF.

The rearrangement uses TRBV2 and TRBJ2-5; the D is unclear. In germline, CDR1 is SNHLY, CDR2 FYNNEI. The CDR3 totals 14 residues. Between the trimmed V and J ends, which lost 7 bases and 4 bases, there was a span of 16 bases. The CDR3 region is CASKIGHGPETQYF. DNA for the CDR3: TGTGCCAGCAAGATTGGCCACGGGCCAGAGACCCAGTACTTC.

This clone came up once. The chain recombines TRBV2 with TRBJ1-1; 8 positions agree with TRBD1. This CDR3 contains 16 residues. In germline, CDR1 is SNHLY, CDR2 FYNNEI. J lost 0 bases, V lost 0 bases, and 3 bases had no gene match. The CDR3 here is CASSEAQGGMNTEAFF. The CDR3, as DNA: TGTGCCAGCAGTGAAGCACAGGGGGGGATGAACACTGAAGCTTTCTTT.